This TCR beta chain was documented in a study of blood T cell repertoires in COVID-19. The wider study: From the United States, Italy and Spain came samples of acute and convalescent COVID-19. The analysed material was cDNA or gDNA that came from T cells, B-cell-depleted T cells, or PBMCs.

This clone was seen only once. The CDR3 has 14 residues. With 5 bases clipped from V and 7 bases from J, the junction kept 8 bases outside the gene matches. Germline CDR1 reads MNHEY; CDR2 reads SVGAGI. In the authors' methods: Researchers report that nucleated cell counts were estimated from reference gene primer amplification. The protocol was immunoSEQ multiplex PCR, while the TCRdb copy is restricted to in-frame clones and leaves out a portion. V and J calls and clone size are as listed in that table; D and trimming were resolved from the DNA. This table has over 150,000 clones, just under 85% appearing once.

The sequenced sample consisted of peripheral blood. This chain links TRBV6-5 with TRBJ1-5; 7 bases match TRBD1. This receptor was identified in a human donor with acute or convalescent COVID-19. The donor label of this sample is uncertain. The CDR3 is CASSQHRGGQPQHF. The CDR3 region has the DNA TGTGCCAGCAGTCAACACAGGGGAGGCCAGCCCCAGCATTTT.